The 15 T cell receptor beta chains given below trace back to one sample, sequenced in a study of technical replicates of blood from four donors. Generated by immunoSEQ multiplex PCR, the TCRdb table keeps only in-frame clones and is missing some. The table records tens of thousands of clones, 81% of them present only once. Sequences were obtained from PBMCs. These receptors all stem from a human donor in good health. Some clones in this sample may be carry-over from other donors' samples.

The chain has TRBV5-1 and TRBJ2-4; D perhaps matches TRBD1 (6 bases). Looked up from germline, CDR1 is SGHRS and CDR2 is YFSETQ. The V gene lost 2 bases and the J gene lost 0 bases, with 9 bases spanning the gap. CDR3 size: 15 residues. Here the CDR3 DNA reads TGCGCCAGCAGCTTCGGACAGCTAGCCAAAAACATTCAGTACTTC. Amino acid sequence: CASSFGQLAKNIQYF. The full variable domain, in which reference TRBV5-1 and TRBJ2-4 provide the parts outside the CDR3, is KAGVTQTPRYLIKTRGQQVTLSCSPISGHRSVSWYQQTPGQGLQFLFEYFSETQRNKGNFPGRFSGRQFSNSRSEMNVSTLELGDSALYLCASSFGQLAKNIQYFGAGTRLSVL.

The rearrangement links TRBV29-1 to TRBJ2-5; 9 positions match TRBD2. This CDR3 comprises 16 residues. The germline gives CDR1 SQVTM, CDR2 ANQGSEA. The CDR3 loop reads CRNGWAGGPWEETQYF. In DNA form, the CDR3 reads TGCAGAAATGGATGGGCGGGGGGGCCGTGGGAGGAGACCCAGTACTTC.

There are a few counts of this clone. This chain joins TRBV7-9 and TRBJ2-1, with 9 bases matching TRBD1. The CDR3 sequence is 14 residues long. The V gene end was trimmed by 4 bases and the J gene end by 4 bases; junction bases not matched to a gene: 2. In germline, CDR1 is SEHNR, CDR2 FQNEAQ (reference sequence). The CDR3 region is CASSWGQGYNEQFF. CDR3 DNA: TGTGCCAGCAGCTGGGGACAGGGATACAATGAGCAGTTCTTC.

This clone appeared a single time. This chain connects TRBV6-1 to TRBJ1-1; D uncertain. Germline V CDR1 and CDR2: MNHNS, SASEGT. The CDR3 loop spans 15 amino acids. Trimming shortened V by 6 bases and J by 3 bases, and 17 bases separated the two germline ends. In DNA form, the CDR3 reads TGTGCCAGCAGCCCCCTCAGGACTGGCGACACTGAAGCTTTCTTT. Translated, it gives CASSPLRTGDTEAFF.

This clone occurred once. V is TRBV7-2 and J is TRBJ2-5; 9 nucleotides align to TRBD2. Per germline, CDR1 SGHTA and CDR2 FQGNSA. V gave up 5 bases and J gave up 4 bases; unmatched junction bases: 5. The CDR3 runs to 14 residues. CDR3 in DNA: TGTGCCAGCAGCCCCCGACTAGCGGTAGAGACCCAGTACTTC. It is translated as CASSPRLAVETQYF.

This clone occurred once. This sequence joins TRBV2 and TRBJ1-5; D not certain. This CDR3 region has 13 residues. CDR1 and CDR2 (germline): SNHLY, FYNNEI. The V and J ends lost 4 bases and 6 bases respectively, with 10 bases between them. CDR3 residues: CASSVSVGQPQHF. Written as DNA, the CDR3 is TGTGCCAGCAGTGTATCAGTTGGTCAGCCCCAGCATTTT.

The chain has TRBV2 and TRBJ1-3; D is possibly TRBD1 (5 bases). Trimming shortened V by 0 bases and J by 3 bases, and 12 bases separated the two germline ends. The CDR3 has 16 residues. CDR1 SNHLY and CDR2 FYNNEI come from the germline V gene. In DNA, the CDR3 is TGTGCCAGCAGTGAAGCTCGGGGGGTTGGTGGAAACACCATATATTTT. Protein: CASSEARGVGGNTIYF.

This clone was seen just once. V is TRBV4-1 and J is TRBJ2-7, with a weak D call TRBD1 (6 bases). Trimming removed 4 bases from V and 7 bases from J, with 17 bases in between. This CDR3 is built from 14 residues. Germline V lookup: CDR1 MGHRA, CDR2 YSYEKL. Written as DNA, the CDR3 is TGCGCCAGCAGCCCCTTCACAGGGCCAGGAGAGCAGTACTTC. This gives the protein CASSPFTGPGEQYF.

CDR3 loop: CASSLGLAAYNEQFF. As DNA, the CDR3 is TGTGCCAGCAGCTTAGGACTAGCGGCTTACAATGAGCAGTTCTTC. The V and J genes are TRBV7-7 and TRBJ2-1; 9 bases are a match to TRBD2. J gave up 4 bases and V 1 base, and 2 bases lay outside the gene matches. This CDR3 has 15 residues. Germline CDR1 and CDR2: SSHAT and FNYEAQ (reference sequence).

V gene TRBV18 combines with J gene TRBJ2-5, with 7 bases aligning to TRBD1. This CDR3 comprises 13 residues. CDR1 KGHSH and CDR2 LQKENI come from the germline V gene. Unmatched junction bases numbered 5, after V lost 5 bases and J lost 5 bases. The CDR3: CASSTGEWETQYF. The CDR3 DNA sequence: TGTGCCAGCTCAACAGGGGAGTGGGAGACCCAGTACTTC.

The V and J genes are TRBV5-4 and TRBJ2-3; 13 bases line up with TRBD2. Unmatched junction bases numbered 9, after V lost 4 bases and J lost 4 bases. Germline CDR1 reads SGHNT; CDR2 reads YYREEE (reference sequence). CDR3 length: 17 residues. In DNA form, the CDR3 reads TGTGCCAGCAGCACACCCTGGACTAGCGGGGGAGCAGATACGCAGTATTTT. It encodes CASSTPWTSGGADTQYF.

V is TRBV7-2 and J is TRBJ2-2, with a weak D call TRBD1 (5 bases). Germline values: CDR1 SGHTA, CDR2 FQGNSA. The CDR3 is made up of 17 amino acids. Trimming took 2 bases from V and 4 from J, leaving 17 bases between them. The CDR3 DNA is TGTGCCAGCAGCTTATATACAGGAGATGCCGCCACCGGGGAGCTGTTTTTT. The encoded protein is CASSLYTGDAATGELFF.

This sequence joins TRBV7-2 and TRBJ2-7; maybe TRBD2 (5 bases). This CDR3 is built from 17 residues. Trimming stripped 4 bases from V and 4 bases from J, with 23 bases between. Germline assignment: CDR1 SGHTA and CDR2 FQGNSA. In nucleotides, the CDR3 is TGTGCCAGCAGCTCCCATCATCGGTACGAAATAGCGTACGAGCAGTACTTC. As protein: CASSSHHRYEIAYEQYF.

The DNA for the CDR3 is TGCAGCGTTGGCGGGGCGGCTAATGAAAAACTGTTTTTT. Translating gives CSVGGAANEKLFF. The chain is built from TRBV29-1 and TRBJ1-4, with D possibly being TRBD1 (5 bases). The ends were cut back, 4 bases at V and 3 bases at J, with 9 bases in the middle. Germline V lookup: CDR1 SQVTM, CDR2 ANQGSEA. The length of the CDR3 is 13 residues.

This clone was seen only a few times. The chain carries TRBV7-9 and TRBJ1-1; no clear D. This CDR3 contains 13 residues. Trimming pared 4 bases from V and 7 bases from J, leaving 13 bases between. CDR1 SEHNR and CDR2 FQNEAQ come from the germline V gene (reference sequence). CDR3 bases: TGTGCCAGCAGCTACGAGGGCTGGGGTGAAGCTTTCTTT. This sequence encodes CASSYEGWGEAFF.